This T cell receptor beta chain was obtained from a study of T-cell reconstitution after alpha-beta-depleted transplantation in children. Library preparation (for TCRbeta) was performed with unique molecular identifiers. TCRdb re-derived calls from the PCR reads in MiXCR, one entry per CDR3 protein. This table holds 500,000 or so distinct CDR3 sequences, approximately 29% found once. There are 14 residues in the CDR3. The ends were cut back, 5 bases at V and 5 bases at J, with 18 bases in the middle. Germline loops: CDR1 DFQATT, CDR2 SNEGSKA (reference sequence). This TCR was sampled from a human donor who donated a stem cell graft to a child with aplastic anemia. The V gene is TRBV20-1, the J gene TRBJ2-5, with a possible D match to TRBD1 (7 bases). Sequencing used PBMCs from the stem cell graft donor, obtained from the stem cell graft. Written as DNA, the CDR3 is TGCAGTGCTCGGCGCACAGGGGCGGGGGAGACCCAGTACTTC. Residues: CSARRTGAGETQYF.